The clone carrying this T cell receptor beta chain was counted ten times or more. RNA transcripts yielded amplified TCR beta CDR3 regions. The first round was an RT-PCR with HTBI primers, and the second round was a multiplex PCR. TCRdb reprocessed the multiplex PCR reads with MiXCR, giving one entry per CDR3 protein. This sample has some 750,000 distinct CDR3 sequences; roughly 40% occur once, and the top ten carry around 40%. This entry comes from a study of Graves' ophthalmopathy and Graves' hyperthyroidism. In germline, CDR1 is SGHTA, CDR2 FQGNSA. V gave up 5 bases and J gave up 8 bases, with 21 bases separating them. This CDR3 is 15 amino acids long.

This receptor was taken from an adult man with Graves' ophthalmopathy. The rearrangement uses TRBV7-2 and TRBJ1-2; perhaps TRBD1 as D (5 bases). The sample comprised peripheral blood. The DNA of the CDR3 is TGTGCCAGCAGCGTATCGACGCGGGGGTCGTGGGGCTACACCTTC. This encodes CASSVSTRGSWGYTF.